This T cell receptor beta chain was recovered during a study of T cell changes during pregnancy in multiple sclerosis. Per the germline V gene, CDR1 is SGHRS and CDR2 is YFSETQ. CDR3 length equals 15 residues. The V gene lost 4 bases and the J gene lost 3 bases, with 16 bases spanning the gap. TCRdb keeps only in-frame clones here, not all; method: immunoSEQ multiplex PCR. Of around 110,000 clones listed, about 90% are singletons. The V and J genes are TRBV5-1 and TRBJ1-1, with a possible D match to TRBD1 (6 bases). This clonotype was obtained from a female donor in good health, enrolled as a control in a pregnancy study. The sample here was peripheral blood, taken in the third trimester of pregnancy. CDR3 DNA: TGCGCCAGCAGCCCACTGACAGGAGAGGACACTGAAGCTTTCTTT. Translation: CASSPLTGEDTEAFF.